This TCR beta chain was observed in a study of graft-versus-host responses after intestinal transplantation. As for the study in general: Tacrolimus plus steroids were given to all recipients for approximately three years, preceded by anti-thymocyte globulin induction.

The protocol was immunoSEQ multiplex PCR, while the TCRdb copy is restricted to in-frame clones and leaves out a portion. The table lists 90,000 or so clones, about four fifths of them singletons, with more than 0.8% in the top ten. Deletions cut 8 bases from V and 7 bases from J, with 23 bases between. CDR1 is ENHRY, CDR2 SYGVKD, per germline. The CDR3 consists of 15 residues. Of note for this clone: The target antigen is unknown.

General study results and limits: Circulating GvH clone levels at their peak were associated with HvG declines (early post-transplant).

The sequences come from unstimulated CD4+ T cells sorted from spleen or lymph node cells, collected before intestinal transplant. The clonotype comes from a human donor who received an intestinal transplant. This chain links TRBV10-3 with TRBJ2-5, with D perhaps matching TRBD1 (7 bases). The CDR3 is CAIGESQGGMGTQYF. CDR3 bases: TGTGCCATCGGGGAAAGTCAGGGGGGAATGGGGACCCAGTACTTC.